These 24 T cell receptor beta chains share one sample of origin, sequenced in a study of human T cells and chemical hapten exposure. Time point denoted: pre-sensitization, week 0. Regarding treatment: therapeutic diphenylcyclopropenone sensitization with weekly scalp DPC. TCRdb reprocessed the RACE reads via MiXCR and lists one record per CDR3 protein. The sample has 350,000 to 400,000 distinct CDR3 sequences, 5.1% seen once. Here the sequenced sample was whole blood, taken in connection with sensitization to the hapten diphenylcyclopropenone (DPC). The receptor set was obtained from a woman in her forties or fifties with alopecia areata. Some clones in this sample may be carry-over from other donors' samples.

This clonotype showed up many times. The chain has TRBV20-1 and TRBJ1-1, with TRBD1 identical over 8 bases. The CDR3 runs to 12 residues. Looked up from germline, CDR1 is DFQATT and CDR2 is SNEGSKA (reference sequence). The V and J ends lost 6 bases and 3 bases, in that order; junction bases with no gene match: 3. The CDR3 loop reads CSATDRDTEAFF. Here the CDR3 DNA reads TGCAGTGCAACGGACAGGGACACTGAAGCTTTCTTT.

This clonotype has a handful of counts. This rearrangement joins TRBV7-6 to TRBJ2-1, with D maybe TRBD2 (5 bases). Germline lookup yields CDR1 SGHVS and CDR2 FNYEAQ. This CDR3 comprises 15 residues. With 1 base removed from V and 9 bases from J, the gap between germline ends came to 16 bases. CDR3 DNA sequence: TGTGCCAGCAGCTTAGGTCACCTAGCATCGGGTGAGCAGTTCTTC. It is translated as CASSLGHLASGEQFF.

In this sample, this clonotype turned up many times. The CDR3 is CASSDSVYSGNTIYF. The CDR3 DNA is TGTGCCAGCAGTGACTCGGTATACTCTGGAAACACCATATATTTT. The V gene is TRBV6-1, the J gene TRBJ1-3; D uncertain. The CDR3 loop spans 15 amino acids. Germline values: CDR1 MNHNS, CDR2 SASEGT. V lost 3 bases and J 0 bases, leaving 9 bases between the germline ends.

This clonotype was recorded at least ten times. The V gene is TRBV12-5, the J gene TRBJ2-3; D uncertain. V gave up 3 bases and J gave up 6 bases, with 7 bases separating them. Germline V CDR1 and CDR2: LGHNT, FRNRAP. The CDR3 is made up of 12 amino acids. As DNA, the CDR3 is TGTGCTAGTGGTTTCCTCGGCGATACGCAGTATTTT. Translating gives CASGFLGDTQYF.

This clonotype showed up many times. The chain links TRBV3-1 to TRBJ1-1, with TRBD1 identical over 9 bases. This CDR3 is built from 15 residues. Germline V lookup: CDR1 LGHDT, CDR2 YNNKEL (reference sequence). The V and J ends lost 0 bases and 4 bases, in that order; junction bases with no gene match: 3. CDR3 region: CASSQEMTGGTEAFF. DNA of the CDR3: TGTGCCAGCAGCCAAGAGATGACAGGGGGCACTGAAGCTTTCTTT.

V usage is TRBV11-2 and J usage is TRBJ2-7; D is perhaps TRBD2 (6 bases). The CDR3 loop spans 12 amino acids. The V and J ends lost 6 bases and 5 bases respectively, with 11 bases between them. CDR1 is SGHAT and CDR2 is FQNNGV in the germline V gene. The CDR3 sequence: CASRGLRDEQYF. DNA for the CDR3: TGTGCCAGCAGGGGACTCAGGGACGAGCAGTACTTC.

There are a few counts of this clonotype. The rearrangement links TRBV6-5 to TRBJ2-5; D is unclear. Trimming removed 6 bases at V and 5 bases at J, with 19 bases between. This CDR3 has 15 amino acids. Germline CDR1 reads MNHEY; CDR2 reads SVGAGI. The CDR3 is CASSLWTVSGETQYF. Here the CDR3 DNA reads TGTGCCAGCAGCCTCTGGACCGTATCCGGGGAGACCCAGTACTTC.

The CDR3 sequence is CASSFGGTGHYEQYF. In DNA form, the CDR3 reads TGCGCCAGCAGCTTCGGAGGGACAGGGCACTACGAGCAGTACTTC. The chain combines TRBV5-1 with TRBJ2-7; 9 bases match TRBD1. The CDR3 totals 15 residues. Germline loops: CDR1 SGHRS, CDR2 YFSETQ. V gave up 2 bases and J gave up 3 bases; unmatched junction bases: 6.

The J gene is TRBJ1-5, the V gene TRBV12-3 or TRBV12-4; 9 bases agree with TRBD1. The V segment lost 6 bases and the J segment 0 bases; nucleotides outside the gene matches: 9. CDR3 length: 17 amino acids. The CDR3 reads CASSSLRDRDSNQPQHF. As DNA, the CDR3 is TGTGCCAGCAGCTCTCTCCGGGACAGGGATAGCAATCAGCCCCAGCATTTT.

In its sample, this clonotype was seen many times. This chain uses TRBV5-4 with TRBJ2-7, with a possible D match to TRBD1 (6 bases). This CDR3 spans 14 amino acids. Germline lookup yields CDR1 SGHNT and CDR2 YYREEE (reference sequence). Trimming shortened V by 2 bases and J by 5 bases, and 14 bases separated the two germline ends. CDR3 amino acids: CASSFTGLEHEQYF. The CDR3 DNA sequence: TGTGCCAGCAGCTTCACAGGGTTAGAGCACGAGCAGTACTTC. The variable domain in full, completed from reference TRBV5-4 and TRBJ2-7, reads ETGVTQSPTHLIKTRGQQVTLRCSSQSGHNTVSWYQQALGQGPQFIFQYYREEENGRGNFPPRFSGLQFPNYSSELNVNALELDDSALYLCASSFTGLEHEQYFGPGTRLTVT.

The chain carries TRBV28 and TRBJ2-1; 11 positions match TRBD2. The CDR3 covers 16 residues. V shed 6 bases, J shed 2 bases, and the junction held 6 bases outside the gene matches. Germline lookup yields CDR1 MDHEN and CDR2 SYDVKM. The CDR3: CASRPASGRTYNEQFF. DNA for the CDR3: TGTGCCAGCAGGCCCGCTAGCGGGAGGACCTACAATGAGCAGTTCTTC.

This clonotype was picked up a small number of times. V gene TRBV6-5 combines with J gene TRBJ1-2; D gene uncertain. V was pared by 0 bases and J by 3 bases, with 14 bases between. This CDR3 is built from 16 residues. Germline loops: CDR1 MNHEY, CDR2 SVGAGI. DNA of the CDR3: TGTGCCAGCAGTTACTCGCTAACCAGCACTCACTATGGCTACACCTTC. It is translated as CASSYSLTSTHYGYTF.

This clonotype was seen a few times. J is TRBJ1-4 and V is TRBV6-1; D call uncertain. The V gene's germline CDR1 is MNHNS and CDR2 SASEGT. Trimming shortened V by 3 bases and J by 7 bases, and 18 bases separated the two germline ends. This CDR3 has 16 residues. CDR3 bases: TGTGCCAGCAGTGATGGGCCGCCAGGAGGGTCTGAAAAACTGTTTTTT. Amino acids: CASSDGPPGGSEKLFF.

The J gene is TRBJ1-6, the V gene TRBV4-1; 8 positions match TRBD1. The germline CDR1 and CDR2 sequences are MGHRA and YSYEKL. The CDR3 contains 15 residues. With V trimmed by 0 bases and J by 10 bases, 5 bases remained unmatched. The CDR3 DNA reads TGCGCCAGCAGCCAAGAGGACAGGGCCGGGTCACCCCTCCACTTT. Translation gives CASSQEDRAGSPLHF.

The table lists this clonotype with many counts. The chain carries TRBV12-3 or TRBV12-4 and TRBJ1-1; 7 bases line up with TRBD1. CDR3 length equals 14 residues. The V and J ends lost 8 bases and 0 bases, in that order; junction bases with no gene match: 6. This CDR3 is CASREGALNTEAFF. The CDR3 DNA follows: TGTGCCAGCCGGGAGGGGGCCCTGAACACTGAAGCTTTCTTT.

This clonotype was found many times. The genes are TRBV18 and TRBJ1-1; tentatively, D is TRBD1 (5 bases). Germline V gives CDR1 KGHSH, CDR2 LQKENI. The ends were cut back, 3 bases at V and 4 bases at J, with 12 bases in the middle. The CDR3 extends over 14 amino acids. In nucleotides, the CDR3 is TGTGCCAGCTCACCGAGACAGACGGTCACTGAAGCTTTCTTT. It specifies CASSPRQTVTEAFF.

The V and J genes are TRBV12-3 or TRBV12-4 and TRBJ2-1, with 12 bases that match TRBD2. This CDR3 has 13 residues. V shed 11 bases, J shed 6 bases, and the junction held 5 bases outside the gene matches. The CDR3 coding sequence is TGTGCCGCTAGCGGGGGGGCTGGCAATGAGCAGTTCTTC. Protein: CAASGGAGNEQFF.

This clonotype was seen at least ten times. The chain joins TRBV12-3 or TRBV12-4 to TRBJ1-3; D gene ambiguous. The CDR3 is 15 residues long. The V end was cut by 7 bases, the J end by 4 bases, with 17 bases between. CDR3 in DNA: TGTGCCAGCACCATTCCCCGGGCGACCGGAAACACCATATATTTT. Protein sequence: CASTIPRATGNTIYF.

This clonotype was found a few times. The rearrangement uses TRBV7-9 and TRBJ2-5; 7 nucleotides match TRBD2. The J segment lost 2 bases and the V segment lost 5 bases, leaving 11 bases of the junction unmatched. This CDR3 is built from 16 residues. Germline CDR1 and CDR2: SEHNR and FQNEAQ (reference sequence). This CDR3 reads CASSPGSSGYQETQYF. CDR3 sequence (DNA): TGTGCCAGCAGCCCCGGGAGTAGCGGGTATCAAGAGACCCAGTACTTC.

This clonotype was detected many times. The rearrangement links TRBV6-5 to TRBJ2-3; 8 bases align to TRBD2. J lost 2 bases, V lost 5 bases, and 3 bases had no gene match. CDR1 and CDR2 (germline): MNHEY, SVGAGI. CDR3 length: 14 residues. CDR3 amino acids: CASSTSGHTDTQYF. CDR3 sequence (DNA): TGTGCCAGCAGTACTAGCGGACACACAGATACGCAGTATTTT.

This clonotype was seen more than once but under ten times. The V call is TRBV3-1, the J call TRBJ2-7, with D tentatively TRBD1 (7 bases). The CDR3 extends over 15 amino acids. Germline CDR1 LGHDT, CDR2 YNNKEL (reference sequence). Trimming stripped 4 bases from V and 2 bases from J, with 15 bases between. For the CDR3, the DNA is TGTGCCAGCAGCCCTAATGCGGGACAGACCTACGAGCAGTACTTC. Translation: CASSPNAGQTYEQYF.

The chain employs TRBV18 and TRBJ2-7; D could derive from TRBD1 or TRBD2 (6 bases each). This CDR3 region has 15 residues. Trimming took off 2 bases at V and 3 bases at J, with 14 bases between the two ends. In germline, CDR1 is KGHSH, CDR2 LQKENI. In nucleotides, the CDR3 is TGTGCCAGCTCACCAGGGAGGAACAGGGACTACGAGCAGTACTTC. This gives the protein CASSPGRNRDYEQYF.

In this sample, this clonotype turned up many times. This chain uses TRBV12-3 or TRBV12-4 with TRBJ1-2; D unclear. This CDR3 spans 14 amino acids. V lost 3 bases and J lost 1, with 9 bases in between. DNA of the CDR3: TGTGCCAGCAGTTTTGGGCAGTTTAACTATGGCTACACCTTC. Translating it yields CASSFGQFNYGYTF.

This clonotype was detected many times. This sequence joins TRBV4-2 and TRBJ1-3; the match to TRBD1 covers 10 bases. The CDR3 totals 16 residues. Germline CDR1 is LGHNA and CDR2 is YNFKEQ. V trimming: 0 bases; J trimming: 2 bases; junction bases outside the gene matches: 1. In DNA form, the CDR3 reads TGTGCCAGCAGCCAAGATGGGACAGGGGCTGGAAACACCATATATTTT. Translation: CASSQDGTGAGNTIYF.